The next 3 T cell receptor beta chains were all read from a single sample in a study of identical twins (dated by TCRdb to 2015 to 2016). Receptor libraries were prepared by 5' RACE. Sequencer: Illumina HiSeq 2000. TCRdb reprocessing: public reads trimmed at Q25 with fastp, clones called with MiXCR, in-frame beta chains kept. Every distinct CDR3 protein forms one entry, paired with its most common genes and DNA. The sample table shows 350,000 to 600,000 distinct CDR3 sequences, and 14% are seen once. The ten most abundant clones make up about 0.52% of the sample. This sample also belongs to another study, concerning yellow fever vaccine responses in identical twins.

Material: CD4+ T cells sorted from blood. The origin of the receptors is a woman aged 18-29 years in good health.

The chain combines TRBV4-2 with TRBJ2-6; D ambiguous. CDR3 length: 15 residues. The ends were cut back, 3 bases at V and 4 bases at J, with 10 bases in the middle. CDR1 LGHNA and CDR2 YNFKEQ come from the germline V gene. This CDR3 is CASSQEISGANVLTF. As DNA, the CDR3 is TGTGCCAGCAGCCAGGAGATCTCCGGGGCCAACGTCCTGACTTTC.

This chain links TRBV6-5 with TRBJ1-3, with D hard to call. The germline V gene encodes CDR1 MNHEY and CDR2 SVGAGI. CDR3 length: 16 residues. Trimming stripped 0 bases from V and 0 bases from J, with 9 bases between. DNA for the CDR3: TGTGCCAGCAGTTACTCTTGGACCGGCTCTGGAAACACCATATATTTT. Its translation: CASSYSWTGSGNTIYF.

The chain uses TRBV6-5 and TRBJ1-2, with D possibly TRBD1 on 6 matching bases. CDR1 is MNHEY and CDR2 is SVGAGI in the germline V gene. V gave up 0 bases and J gave up 4 bases, with 12 bases separating them. The CDR3 has 15 residues. CDR3 DNA sequence: TGTGCCAGCAGTTACTCTGGGGGCGGACCCTATGGCTACACCTTC. Translating gives CASSYSGGGPYGYTF.